These T cell receptor beta chains were read from a single sample in a study of tumor-infiltrating lymphocytes in primary liver carcinoma. MiXCR, run by TCRdb on the multiplex PCR reads, gives a single entry per CDR3 protein. The table records about 330,000 distinct CDR3 sequences, 65% of them present only once. Sequenced input: peripheral blood. The receptors shown here come from a man in his forties with primary liver carcinoma and hepatitis B virus infection. Each CDR3 is given with its conserved first and last residue. D genes are given only for firm matches. Not all rows give a size; the values are once, few, many and, for expanded clones, a class.

d_gene	abundance	j_gene	v_gene	CDR3nt	CDR3aa
.	.	TRBJ1-5	TRBV4-2	TGTGCCAGCAGCCAAGAGCCCGGAGTTAACAATCAGCCCCAGCGTTTT	CASSQEPGVNNQPQRF
TRBD2	.	TRBJ2-1	TRBV7-9	TGTGCCAGCAGCGCGGGACTAGCGGGAGGACCCTCCTACAATGAGCAGTTCTTC	CASSAGLAGGPSYNEQFF
.	.	TRBJ2-7	TRBV11-2	TGTGCCATCAGCTCCTCCATAGGGCCCTACGAGCAGTACTTC	CAISSSIGPYEQYF
TRBD1	.	TRBJ1-6	TRBV14	TGTGCCAGCAGCCAGTGGGTGGACAGGGATTCACCCCTCCACTTT	CASSQWVDRDSPLHF
.	.	TRBJ1-1	TRBV6-5	TGTGCCAGCAGATACGGGGGTAGTAACACTGAAGCTTTCTTT	CASRYGGSNTEAFF
.	many	TRBJ1-1	TRBV4-1	TGCGCCAGCAGCCCTCAGATAGGTCAGAACACTGAAGCTTTCTTT	CASSPQIGQNTEAFF
.	.	TRBJ2-7	TRBV11-2	TGTGTCAGCAGCCCCGGACAGCTGGCCTACAGGCAGTACTTC	CVSSPGQLAYRQYF
TRBD2	few	TRBJ2-1	TRBV4-1	TGCGCCAGTAGCCAAGATATGGGCGGGAGGGCCTGGGAGCAGTTCTTC	CASSQDMGGRAWEQFF
.	.	TRBJ2-7	TRBV6-5	TGTGCCAGCACCCCAGACGGGGCCTACGAGCAGTACTTC	CASTPDGAYEQYF
.	.	TRBJ1-1	TRBV7-9	TGTGCCAGCAGCTTTCTCGCAGCCATCAACACTGAAGCTTTCTTT	CASSFLAAINTEAFF
.	.	TRBJ2-7	TRBV11-2	TGTGCCAGCAGCTCGGACGGCTACGGGCAGTACTTC	CASSSDGYGQYF
TRBD2	.	TRBJ2-1	TRBV18	TGTGCCAGCTCCAGCCCGGGACTAGGGAACAATGAGCAGTTCTTC	CASSSPGLGNNEQFF
.	many	TRBJ2-1	TRBV12-3/TRBV12-4	TGTGCCAGCAGCCGAGCTTTGAGAGTCGATGAGCAGTTCTTC	CASSRALRVDEQFF
.	.	TRBJ2-1	TRBV11-2	TGTGCCAGCAGCTTAGTCAGGAGGGGTAGGGGGAATGTGCAGTTCTTC	CASSLVRRGRGNVQFF
.	.	TRBJ2-1	TRBV11-3	TGTGCCAGCAGCTCTGGACTAACAAGGAATGAGCAGTTCTTC	CASSSGLTRNEQFF
TRBD2	many	TRBJ2-7	TRBV11-2	TGTGCCAGCGGACTAGCGGGGACATCCTACGAGCAGTACTTC	CASGLAGTSYEQYF
.	many	TRBJ2-7	TRBV10-3	TGTGCCATCAGTGAGGGTAGCTACGAGCAGTACTTC	CAISEGSYEQYF
.	many	TRBJ2-1	TRBV6-5	TGTGCCAGCAGTTCCCCACGCCGGCACAGGAACAATGAGCAGTTCTTC	CASSSPRRHRNNEQFF
.	.	TRBJ1-1	TRBV6-5	TGTGCCAGCAGCGCCTACGGGACGAACATTGAAGCTTTCTTT	CASSAYGTNIEAFF
.	.	TRBJ1-5	TRBV6-1	TGTGCCAACAGTGAAGCAAACGGACATAGCCCAAATAGCAATCAGCCCCAGCATTTT	CANSEANGHSPNSNQPQHF
.	.	TRBJ2-1	TRBV29-1	TGCAGCGTTCAAACCCACCAGCTAGTAGACAATGAGCAGTTCTTC	CSVQTHQLVDNEQFF
TRBD1	.	TRBJ1-4	TRBV10-2	TGCGCCAGCAGCGAGACAGGGCCAGATGAAAAACTGTTTTTT	CASSETGPDEKLFF
TRBD2	.	TRBJ2-1	TRBV10-1	TGCGCCAGCACCGGGAGGCTAGCGGGAGTTGCGGCCCCGTCCCTGCACAGGTCCGAGCAGTTCTTC	CASTGRLAGVAAPSLHRSEQFF
TRBD1	.	TRBJ2-3	TRBV6-5	TGTGACGGCAGTTACGGGATAGGACAGGGAATGGGCGATACGCAGTATTTT	CDGSYGIGQGMGDTQYF
.	.	TRBJ2-7	TRBV6-6	TGTACTAGTAGTTTTACGGGTTCCTCCTACGAGCAGTACTTC	CTSSFTGSSYEQYF
TRBD1	many	TRBJ2-2	TRBV6-6	TGTGCCAGCAGCTCCTACGGACAGGGGGCCCCCGGGGAGCTGTTTTTT	CASSSYGQGAPGELFF
TRBD2	.	TRBJ2-1	TRBV28	TGTGCCAGCCGTCAGGGGCTAGCGGGTGGTTACAATGAGCAGTTCTTC	CASRQGLAGGYNEQFF
.	.	TRBJ1-1	TRBV12-3/TRBV12-4	TGTGCCAGCAGTTTACGAACACCGAAAACTGAAGCCTTCTTT	CASSLRTPKTEAFF
TRBD1	.	TRBJ1-2	TRBV6-1	TGCGCCAGCAATGGGGACAGGGGGACCTATGGCTACACCTTC	CASNGDRGTYGYTF
.	.	TRBJ2-1	TRBV11-2	TGTGCCAGCAGCCTGGGACAAGGGAATGGGCAGTTCTTC	CASSLGQGNGQFF
TRBD1	.	TRBJ2-3	TRBV24-1	TGTGCCACCAGTGACGTAGGGACAGGGCGGCAAGATACGCAGTATTTT	CATSDVGTGRQDTQYF
.	.	TRBJ2-7	TRBV11-2	TGTGCCAGCAGCTTAGCCCCGAGGAGGTACGAGCAGTCCTTC	CASSLAPRRYEQSF
TRBD2	.	TRBJ2-6	TRBV5-6	TGTGCCAGCAGCTTGGGCCTAGCGGGAGGGTATGGGGCCAACGTCCTGACTTTC	CASSLGLAGGYGANVLTF
.	.	TRBJ2-5	TRBV28	TGTGCCAGCAGTACCGGACTAACCACCCAGTACTTC	CASSTGLTTQYF
TRBD1	.	TRBJ1-2	TRBV6-5	TGTGCCAGCAGTTACCTTCGGAGAGGGGGCAACTATGGCTGCACCTTC	CASSYLRRGGNYGCTF
.	many	TRBJ2-1	TRBV4-3	TGCGCCAGCAGCCAAAGGAATACCGGGATTGGCGTGCAGTTCTTC	CASSQRNTGIGVQFF
.	.	TRBJ2-2	TRBV11-2	TGTGCCAGCGGCGAACCATCAGGGGATCGGTGGTTACGGGAGCTGTTTTTT	CASGEPSGDRWLRELFF
.	once	TRBJ2-1	TRBV11-2	TGTCCCAGCAGCTTAATGTACAATGAGCAGTTCTTT	CPSSLMYNEQFF
.	once	TRBJ2-1	TRBV23-1	TGCGCCAGCAGTCACGAGGGATCACGCTGGTTCTTC	CASSHEGSRWFF
.	.	TRBJ2-5	TRBV4-1	TGCGCCAGCAGCCAAGTTCCTGAAGGGCCCACACCCCTTCAAGAGACCCAGTACTTC	CASSQVPEGPTPLQETQYF
.	many	TRBJ2-7	TRBV11-3	TGTGCCAGCAGCTTAGCCGGAAACTACGAGCAGTACTTC	CASSLAGNYEQYF
TRBD1	.	TRBJ1-1	TRBV11-2	TGTGCCAGCAGAAACACAGGGGAGGGTGGCACTGAAGCTTTCTTT	CASRNTGEGGTEAFF
TRBD1	few	TRBJ1-1	TRBV4-1	TGCGCCAGCACGGGACAGGGGAACAGTGAAGCTTTCTTT	CASTGQGNSEAFF
.	.	TRBJ2-7	TRBV6-2/TRBV6-3	TGTGCCAGCAGTTTGGCCGGGGCTACCGCCTACGAGCAGTACTTC	CASSLAGATAYEQYF
TRBD1	many	TRBJ2-7	TRBV7-8	TGTGCCAGCAGCCCGGACAGGGACGAGCAGTACTTC	CASSPDRDEQYF
TRBD2	many	TRBJ2-7	TRBV11-2	TGTGCCAGCAGCCCTCTGACTAGCGGGGGCTCAGAGCAGTACTTC	CASSPLTSGGSEQYF
TRBD1	.	TRBJ1-2	TRBV11-2	TGTGCCAGCCGACCCGGGACAGGGTTGGAGAACTATGGCTACACGTTC	CASRPGTGLENYGYTF
.	many	TRBJ2-5	TRBV5-4	TGTGCCAGCAGCTTTGGACTATTACAAGAGACCCAGTACTTC	CASSFGLLQETQYF
.	once	TRBJ1-1	TRBV12-3/TRBV12-4	TGTGCCAGCAGTTTATCCGTTGGCGGGAACACTGAAGCTTTCTTT	CASSLSVGGNTEAFF
.	.	TRBJ2-5	TRBV11-2	TGTGTCAACAGCTTAGAGGGACCCGGCGGGACCCAGTACTTC	CVNSLEGPGGTQYF
.	.	TRBJ2-5	TRBV6-5	TGTGCCAGCAATAAAGCCCAAGAGACCCAGTACTTC	CASNKAQETQYF